This T cell receptor beta chain is drawn from a study of OX40 agonist ivuxolimab in advanced cancers. Study information: As their treatment, patients were administered ivuxolimab, an agonistic anti-OX40 (CD134) antibody.

The germline V and J ends were trimmed by 5 bases and 8 bases, with 13 bases remaining between them. The CDR3 has 13 amino acids. Germline-derived CDR1 and CDR2 are SEHNR and FQNEAQ (reference sequence). Generated by immunoSEQ multiplex PCR, the TCRdb table keeps only in-frame clones and is missing some. The table has some 82,000 clones, 94% seen once. The chain has TRBV7-9 and TRBJ2-1; D not certain. This sequence originates from an adult with an advanced solid tumor such as melanoma, head and neck, liver or kidney cancer. Sequencing was performed on CD4+ or CD8+ T cells sorted from blood, taken in a trial of the OX40 agonist ivuxolimab. The CDR3 loop is CASSPIWGYEQFF. CDR3 DNA: TGTGCCAGCAGCCCCATTTGGGGTTATGAGCAGTTCTTC.